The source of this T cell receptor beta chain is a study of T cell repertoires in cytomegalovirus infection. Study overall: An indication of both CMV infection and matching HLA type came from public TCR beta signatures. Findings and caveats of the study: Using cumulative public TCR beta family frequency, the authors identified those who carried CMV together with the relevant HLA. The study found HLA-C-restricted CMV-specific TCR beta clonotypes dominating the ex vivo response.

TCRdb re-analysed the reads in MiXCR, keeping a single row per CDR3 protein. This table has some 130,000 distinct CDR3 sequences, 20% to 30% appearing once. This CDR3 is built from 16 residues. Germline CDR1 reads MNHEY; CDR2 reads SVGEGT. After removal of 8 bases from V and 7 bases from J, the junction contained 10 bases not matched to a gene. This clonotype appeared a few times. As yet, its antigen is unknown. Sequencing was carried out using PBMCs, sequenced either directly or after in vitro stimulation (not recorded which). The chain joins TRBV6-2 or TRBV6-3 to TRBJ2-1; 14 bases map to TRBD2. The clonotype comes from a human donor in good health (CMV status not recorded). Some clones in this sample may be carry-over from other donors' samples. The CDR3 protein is CASLRGTSGRGNEQFF. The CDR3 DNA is TGTGCCAGCCTGCGAGGGACTAGCGGGAGAGGTAATGAGCAGTTCTTC.